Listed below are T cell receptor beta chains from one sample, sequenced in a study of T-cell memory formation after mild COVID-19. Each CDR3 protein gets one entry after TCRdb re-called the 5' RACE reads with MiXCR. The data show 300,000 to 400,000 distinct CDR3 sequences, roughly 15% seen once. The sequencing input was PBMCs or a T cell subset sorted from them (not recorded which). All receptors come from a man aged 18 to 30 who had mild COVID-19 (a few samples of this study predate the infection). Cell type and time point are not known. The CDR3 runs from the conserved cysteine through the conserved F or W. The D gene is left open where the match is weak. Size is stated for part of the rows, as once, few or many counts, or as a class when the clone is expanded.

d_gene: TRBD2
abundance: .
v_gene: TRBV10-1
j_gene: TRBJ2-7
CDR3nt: TGCGCCAGCAGTGCGGGACTAACGGGCGAGCAGTACTTC
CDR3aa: CASSAGLTGEQYF

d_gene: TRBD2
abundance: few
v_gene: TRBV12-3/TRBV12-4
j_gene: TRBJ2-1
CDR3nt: TGTGCCAGCACCCTTTGGGTTAGCGGGGGGGGAAATGAGCAGTTCTTC
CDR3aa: CASTLWVSGGGNEQFF

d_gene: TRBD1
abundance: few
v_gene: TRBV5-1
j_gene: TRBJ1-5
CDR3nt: TGCGCCAGCAGCTTGGAAGGACAGGTCAATCAGCCCCAGCATTTT
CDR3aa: CASSLEGQVNQPQHF

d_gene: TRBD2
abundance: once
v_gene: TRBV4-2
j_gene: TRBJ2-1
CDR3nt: TGTGCCAGCAGCCAAGAACTAGCGGGGGGGCTTTCCTACAATGAGCAGTTCTTC
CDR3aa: CASSQELAGGLSYNEQFF

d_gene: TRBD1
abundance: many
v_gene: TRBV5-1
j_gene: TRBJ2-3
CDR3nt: TGCGCCAGCAGCATTGGGACAGGTTCAGATACGCAGTATTTT
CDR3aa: CASSIGTGSDTQYF

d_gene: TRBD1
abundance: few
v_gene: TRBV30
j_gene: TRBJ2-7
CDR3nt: TGTGCCTGGAGCGAGGACAGGTACGAGCAGTACTTC
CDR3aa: CAWSEDRYEQYF

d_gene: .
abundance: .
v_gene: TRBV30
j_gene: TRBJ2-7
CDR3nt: TGTGCCTGGAGCGGATACTACGAGCAGTACTTC
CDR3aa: CAWSGYYEQYF

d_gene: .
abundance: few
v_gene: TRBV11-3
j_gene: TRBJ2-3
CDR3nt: TGTGCCAGCAGCCTAATGCGCGTGGGGAAGGAAGATACGCAGTATTTT
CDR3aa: CASSLMRVGKEDTQYF

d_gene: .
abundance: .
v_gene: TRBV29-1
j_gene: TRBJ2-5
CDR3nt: TGCAGCGTTGAAGAAGGTGGAGGGACAGAGACCCAGTACTTC
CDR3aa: CSVEEGGGTETQYF

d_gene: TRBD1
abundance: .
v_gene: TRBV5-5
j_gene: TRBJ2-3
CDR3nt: TGTGCCAGCAGCCGTGGGGACAGCTCCCGAGATACGCAGTATTTT
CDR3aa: CASSRGDSSRDTQYF

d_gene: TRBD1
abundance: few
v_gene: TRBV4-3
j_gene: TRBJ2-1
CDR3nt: TGCGCCAGCAGCCGAGGGACAGCCCCCTACAATGAGCAGTTCTTC
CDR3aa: CASSRGTAPYNEQFF

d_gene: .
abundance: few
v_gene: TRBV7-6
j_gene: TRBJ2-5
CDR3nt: TGTGCCAGCAGCCCCAGAGAAGGGTCGCTAGGGGAGACCCAGTACTTC
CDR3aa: CASSPREGSLGETQYF

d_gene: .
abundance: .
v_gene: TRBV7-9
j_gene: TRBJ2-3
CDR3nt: TGTGCCAGCACCCCCTCGGGTGGAAACACAGATACGCAGTATTTT
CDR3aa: CASTPSGGNTDTQYF

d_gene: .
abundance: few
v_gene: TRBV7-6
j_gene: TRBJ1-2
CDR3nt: TGTGCCAGCAGCTTAGCATACCCGGGACCCCACTATGGCTACACCTTC
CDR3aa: CASSLAYPGPHYGYTF

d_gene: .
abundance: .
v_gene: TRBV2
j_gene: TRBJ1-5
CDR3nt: TGTGCCAGCAGCGAGAGGGGATATCAGCCCCAGCATTTT
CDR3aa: CASSERGYQPQHF

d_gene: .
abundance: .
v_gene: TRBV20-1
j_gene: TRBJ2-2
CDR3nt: TGCAGTGCCTCCGGACAGAAGAACACCGGGGAGCTGTTTTTT
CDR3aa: CSASGQKNTGELFF

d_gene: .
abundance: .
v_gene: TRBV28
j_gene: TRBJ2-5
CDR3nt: TGTGCCAGCAGGCACGGACTCTCCCAAGAGACCCAGTACTTC
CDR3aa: CASRHGLSQETQYF

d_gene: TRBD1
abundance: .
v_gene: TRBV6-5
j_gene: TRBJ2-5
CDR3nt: TGTGCCAGCAGAGAACACAGGGGCCGAACCTTGAAAGAGACCCAGTACTTC
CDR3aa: CASREHRGRTLKETQYF

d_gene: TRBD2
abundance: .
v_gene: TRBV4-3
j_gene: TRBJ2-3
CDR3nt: TGCGCCAGCAGCCAAGGCCTAGCGGGGGCTACTAGCACAGATACGCAGTATTTT
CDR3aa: CASSQGLAGATSTDTQYF

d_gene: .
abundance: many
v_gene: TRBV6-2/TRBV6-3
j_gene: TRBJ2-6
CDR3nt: TGTGCCAGCAGTTTCCGGGGCTCAGGGGCCAACGTCCTGACTTTC
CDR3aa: CASSFRGSGANVLTF

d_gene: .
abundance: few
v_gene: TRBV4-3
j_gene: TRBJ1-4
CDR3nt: TGCGCCAGCAGCCAAGATCGGGCGGGGAGGAATGAAAAACTGTTTTTT
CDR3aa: CASSQDRAGRNEKLFF

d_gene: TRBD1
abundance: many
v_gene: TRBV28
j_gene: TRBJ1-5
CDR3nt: TGTGCCAGCAGACAGGGGAACAATCAGCCCCAGCATTTT
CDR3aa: CASRQGNNQPQHF

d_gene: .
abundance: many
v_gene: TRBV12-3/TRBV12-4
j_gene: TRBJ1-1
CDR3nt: TGTGCCAGCAGTTTGACGCCGAACACTGAAGCTTTCTTT
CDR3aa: CASSLTPNTEAFF

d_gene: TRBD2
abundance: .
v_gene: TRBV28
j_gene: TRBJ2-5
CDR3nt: TGTGCCAGCAGTATCGGGACTAGCGCGAACCAAGAGACCCAGTACTTC
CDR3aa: CASSIGTSANQETQYF

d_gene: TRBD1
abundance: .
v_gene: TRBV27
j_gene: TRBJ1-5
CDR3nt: TGTGCCAGCAGGACAGGGGGGAGGGCCCAGCATTTT
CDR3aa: CASRTGGRAQHF

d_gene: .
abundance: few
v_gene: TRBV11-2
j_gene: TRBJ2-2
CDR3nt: TGTGCCAGCAGCTTACAGGAGAACACCGGGGAGCTGTTTTTT
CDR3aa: CASSLQENTGELFF

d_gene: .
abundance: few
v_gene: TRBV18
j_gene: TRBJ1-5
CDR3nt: TGTGCCAGCTCACCGGGGGAGGGGACCCAGCATTTT
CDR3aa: CASSPGEGTQHF

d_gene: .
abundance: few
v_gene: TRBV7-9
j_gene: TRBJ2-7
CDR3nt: TGTGCCAGCAGCCCCGGGACTTCCACCGGGGAGCAGTACTTC
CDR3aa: CASSPGTSTGEQYF

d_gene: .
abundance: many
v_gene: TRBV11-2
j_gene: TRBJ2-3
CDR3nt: TGTGCCAGCAGCACCTCTAGCACAGATACGCAGTATTTT
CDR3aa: CASSTSSTDTQYF

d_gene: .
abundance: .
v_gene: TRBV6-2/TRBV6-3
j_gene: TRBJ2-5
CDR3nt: TGTGCCAGCAAAGGAACACAGGGAGGGGATAAAGAGACCCAGTACTTC
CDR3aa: CASKGTQGGDKETQYF

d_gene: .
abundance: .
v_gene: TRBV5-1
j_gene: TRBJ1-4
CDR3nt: TGCGCCAGCAGCTTGTCTTGGGACATAGTGGGGCGGAGACTGTTTTTT
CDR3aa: CASSLSWDIVGRRLFF

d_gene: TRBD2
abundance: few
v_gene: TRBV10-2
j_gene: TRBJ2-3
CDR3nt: TGCGCCAGCAGTGAGTGGCGGGGGGGGACAGATACGCAGTATTTT
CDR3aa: CASSEWRGGTDTQYF

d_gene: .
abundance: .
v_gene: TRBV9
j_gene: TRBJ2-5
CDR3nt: TGTGCCAGCAGCGTAGCCCCGGGGGGCGAGGAGACCCAGTACTTC
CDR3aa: CASSVAPGGEETQYF

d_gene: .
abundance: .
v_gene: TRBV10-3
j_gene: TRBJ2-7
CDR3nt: TGTGCCATCAGTGAGCCCCACGTCTTCGAGCAGTACTTC
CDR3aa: CAISEPHVFEQYF

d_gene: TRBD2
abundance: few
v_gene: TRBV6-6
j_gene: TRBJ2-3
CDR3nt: TGTGCCAGCAAGCTAGCGGGGTCCGCAGATACGCAGTATTTT
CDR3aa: CASKLAGSADTQYF

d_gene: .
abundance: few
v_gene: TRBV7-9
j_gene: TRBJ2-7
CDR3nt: TGTGCCAGCAGCCCGAGCCCGGGGGTCTCCTACGAGCAGTACTTC
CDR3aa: CASSPSPGVSYEQYF

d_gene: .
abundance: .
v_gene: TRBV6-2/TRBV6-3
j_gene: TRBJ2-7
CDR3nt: TGTGCCAGCAGTTGGGACCGGGGAGAAGGTACCTACGAGCAGTACTTC
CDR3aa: CASSWDRGEGTYEQYF

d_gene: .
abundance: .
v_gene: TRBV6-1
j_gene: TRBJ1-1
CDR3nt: TGTGCCAGCAGCCAAGCAGTCACTGAAGCTTTCTTT
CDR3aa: CASSQAVTEAFF

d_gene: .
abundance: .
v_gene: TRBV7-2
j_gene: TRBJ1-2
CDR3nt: TGTGCCAGCAGCAATCCCTGGGCCAACACATATGGCTACACCTTC
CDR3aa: CASSNPWANTYGYTF

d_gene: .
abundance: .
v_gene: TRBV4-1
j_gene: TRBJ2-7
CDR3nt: TGCGCCAGCAGCCAACTAGGGACTCCGACAGGCCTCTACGAGCAGTACTTC
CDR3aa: CASSQLGTPTGLYEQYF

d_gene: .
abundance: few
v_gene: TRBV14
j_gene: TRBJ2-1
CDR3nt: TGTGCCAGCAGCCAAGCTTCCCAGTACAATGAGCAGTTCTTC
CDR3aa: CASSQASQYNEQFF